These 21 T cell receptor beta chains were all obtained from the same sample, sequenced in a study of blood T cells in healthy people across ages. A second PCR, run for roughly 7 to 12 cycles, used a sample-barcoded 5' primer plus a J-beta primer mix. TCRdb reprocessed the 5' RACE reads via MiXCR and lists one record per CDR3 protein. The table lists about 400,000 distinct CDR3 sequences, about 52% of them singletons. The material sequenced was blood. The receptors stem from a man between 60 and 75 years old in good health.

CDR3 DNA: TGTGCCAGCAGCTTAACGGGAGGGAAGAATGAGCAGTTCTTC. It encodes CASSLTGGKNEQFF. This chain uses TRBV7-8 with TRBJ2-1; 8 bases agree with TRBD2. The V segment lost 2 bases and the J segment 7 bases; nucleotides outside the gene matches: 4. Germline V gene lookup returns CDR1 SGHVS and CDR2 FQNEAQ. CDR3 length equals 14 residues.

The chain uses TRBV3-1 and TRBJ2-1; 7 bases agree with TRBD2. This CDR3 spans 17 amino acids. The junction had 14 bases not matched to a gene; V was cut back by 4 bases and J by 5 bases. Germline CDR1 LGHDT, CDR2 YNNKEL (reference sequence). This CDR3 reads CASSRGTTRERNNEQFF. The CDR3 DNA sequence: TGTGCCAGCAGCCGCGGGACTACCCGAGAAAGAAACAATGAGCAGTTCTTC.

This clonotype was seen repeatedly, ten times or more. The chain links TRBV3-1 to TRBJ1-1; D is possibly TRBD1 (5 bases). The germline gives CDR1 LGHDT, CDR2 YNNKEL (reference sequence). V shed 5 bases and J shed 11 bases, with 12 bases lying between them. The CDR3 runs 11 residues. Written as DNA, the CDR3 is TGTGCCAGCAGCAGGGGCACGGGGGCTTTCTTT. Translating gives CASSRGTGAFF.

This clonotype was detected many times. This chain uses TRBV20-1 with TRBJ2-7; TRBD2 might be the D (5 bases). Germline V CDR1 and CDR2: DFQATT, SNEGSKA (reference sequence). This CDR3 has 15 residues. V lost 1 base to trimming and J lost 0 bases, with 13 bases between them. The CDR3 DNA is TGCAGTGCTAGAGCGGGGTTCGATAGCTCCTACGAGCAGTACTTC. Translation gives CSARAGFDSSYEQYF.

The CDR3, as DNA: TGCAGTGCTAGGTCCATAGCGGCTCAAGAGACCCAGTACTTC. As protein: CSARSIAAQETQYF. The rearrangement links TRBV20-1 to TRBJ2-5; perhaps TRBD2 as D (6 bases). Trimming took 3 bases from V and 2 from J, leaving 13 bases between them. Germline-derived CDR1 and CDR2 are DFQATT and SNEGSKA (reference sequence). The CDR3 runs to 14 residues.

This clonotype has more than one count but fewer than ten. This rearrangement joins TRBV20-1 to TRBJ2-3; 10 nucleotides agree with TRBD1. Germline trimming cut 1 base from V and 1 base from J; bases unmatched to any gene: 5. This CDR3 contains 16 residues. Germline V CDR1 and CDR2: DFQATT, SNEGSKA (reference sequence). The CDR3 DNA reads TGCAGTGCTAGAGGGGGCGGGACAGGGGGCACAGATACGCAGTATTTT. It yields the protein CSARGGGTGGTDTQYF.

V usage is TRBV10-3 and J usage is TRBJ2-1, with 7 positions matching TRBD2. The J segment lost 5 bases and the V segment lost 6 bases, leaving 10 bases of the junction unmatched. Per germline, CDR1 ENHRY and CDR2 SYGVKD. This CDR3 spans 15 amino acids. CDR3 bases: TGTGCCATCAGGGGGGGGGTCTCGAGGGACAATGAGCAGTTCTTC. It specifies CAIRGGVSRDNEQFF.

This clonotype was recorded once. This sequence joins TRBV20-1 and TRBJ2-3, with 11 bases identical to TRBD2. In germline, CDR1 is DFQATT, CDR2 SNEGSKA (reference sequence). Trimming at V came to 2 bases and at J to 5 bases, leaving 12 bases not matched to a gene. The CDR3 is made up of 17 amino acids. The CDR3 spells CSARPHRPSGGLDTQYF. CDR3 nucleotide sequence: TGCAGTGCTAGACCCCACCGGCCTAGCGGGGGGCTAGATACGCAGTATTTT.

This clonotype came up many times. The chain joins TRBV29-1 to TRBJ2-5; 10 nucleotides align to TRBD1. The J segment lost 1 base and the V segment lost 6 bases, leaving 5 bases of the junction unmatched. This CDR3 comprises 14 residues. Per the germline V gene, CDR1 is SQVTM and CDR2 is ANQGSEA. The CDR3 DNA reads TGCAGCGTAACAGACAGGGGGCTCCAAGAGACCCAGTACTTC. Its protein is CSVTDRGLQETQYF.

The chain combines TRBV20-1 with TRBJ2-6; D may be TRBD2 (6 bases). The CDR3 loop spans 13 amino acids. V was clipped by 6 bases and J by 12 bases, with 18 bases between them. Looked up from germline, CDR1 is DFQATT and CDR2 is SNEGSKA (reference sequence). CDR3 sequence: CSAHGASAFVLTF. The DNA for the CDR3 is TGCAGTGCCCACGGGGCTAGCGCCTTCGTCCTGACTTTC.

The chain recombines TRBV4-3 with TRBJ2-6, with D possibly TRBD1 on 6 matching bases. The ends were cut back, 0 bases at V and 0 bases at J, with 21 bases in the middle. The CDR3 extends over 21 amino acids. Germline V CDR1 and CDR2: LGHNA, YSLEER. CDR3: CASSQDLSAGTSDSGANVLTF. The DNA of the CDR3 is TGCGCCAGCAGCCAAGATCTCTCTGCCGGGACATCGGACTCTGGGGCCAACGTCCTGACTTTC.

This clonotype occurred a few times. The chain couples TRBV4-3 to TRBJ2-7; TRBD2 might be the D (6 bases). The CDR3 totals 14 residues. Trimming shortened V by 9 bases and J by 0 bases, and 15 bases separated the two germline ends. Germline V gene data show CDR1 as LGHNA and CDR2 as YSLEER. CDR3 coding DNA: TGCGCCAGGACCAGGGCGGGGTGCTCCTACGAGCAGTACTTC. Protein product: CARTRAGCSYEQYF.

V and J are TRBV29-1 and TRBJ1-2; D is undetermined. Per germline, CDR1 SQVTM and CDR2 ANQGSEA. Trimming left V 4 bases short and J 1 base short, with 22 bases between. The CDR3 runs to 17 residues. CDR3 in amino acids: CSVVPELLRSFNYGYTF. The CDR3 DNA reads TGCAGCGTTGTTCCCGAGTTGCTTCGTTCTTTTAACTATGGCTACACCTTC.

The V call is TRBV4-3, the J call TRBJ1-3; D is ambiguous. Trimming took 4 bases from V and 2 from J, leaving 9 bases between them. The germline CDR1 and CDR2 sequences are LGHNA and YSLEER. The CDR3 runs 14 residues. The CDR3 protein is CASSLSVTGNTIYF. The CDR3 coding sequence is TGCGCCAGCAGCCTTTCGGTGACTGGAAACACCATATATTTT.

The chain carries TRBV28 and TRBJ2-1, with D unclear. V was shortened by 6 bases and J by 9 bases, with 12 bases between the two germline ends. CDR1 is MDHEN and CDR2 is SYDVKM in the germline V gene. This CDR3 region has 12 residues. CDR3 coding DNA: TGTGCCAGCAGCCGCCCCATCGGTGAGCAGTTCTTC. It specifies CASSRPIGEQFF.

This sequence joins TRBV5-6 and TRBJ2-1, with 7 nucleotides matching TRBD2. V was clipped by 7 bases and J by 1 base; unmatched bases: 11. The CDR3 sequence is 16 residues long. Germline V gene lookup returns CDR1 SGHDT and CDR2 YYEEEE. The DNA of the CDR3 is TGTGCCAGCTCCACTACCGGGACTACTTCCTACAATGAGCAGTTCTTC. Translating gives CASSTTGTTSYNEQFF.

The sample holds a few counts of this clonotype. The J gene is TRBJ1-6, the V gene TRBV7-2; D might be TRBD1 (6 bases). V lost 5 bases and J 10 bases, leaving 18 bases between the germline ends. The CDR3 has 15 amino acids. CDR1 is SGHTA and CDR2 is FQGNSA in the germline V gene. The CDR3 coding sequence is TGTGCCAGCAGCGGAGGGGGGGGGGTAGGGTCACCCCTCCACTTT. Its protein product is CASSGGGGVGSPLHF.

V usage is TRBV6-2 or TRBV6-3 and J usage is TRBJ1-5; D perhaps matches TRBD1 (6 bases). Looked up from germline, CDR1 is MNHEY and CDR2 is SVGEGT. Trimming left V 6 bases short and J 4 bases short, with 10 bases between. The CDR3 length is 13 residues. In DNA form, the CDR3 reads TGTGCCAGCAGCCCGGACAGAAATCAGCCCCAGCATTTT. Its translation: CASSPDRNQPQHF.

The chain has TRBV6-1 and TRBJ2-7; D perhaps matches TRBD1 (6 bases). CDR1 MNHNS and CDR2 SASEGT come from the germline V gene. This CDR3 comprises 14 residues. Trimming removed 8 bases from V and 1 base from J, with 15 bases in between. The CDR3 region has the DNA TGTGCCAGCGGACGAGGACAGTTATCCTACGAGCAGTACTTC. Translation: CASGRGQLSYEQYF.

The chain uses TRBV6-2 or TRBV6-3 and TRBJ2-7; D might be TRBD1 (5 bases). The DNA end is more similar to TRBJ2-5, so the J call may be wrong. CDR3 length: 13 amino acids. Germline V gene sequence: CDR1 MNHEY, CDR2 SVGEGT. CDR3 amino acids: CASNTGDQETQYF. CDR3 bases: TGTGCCAGCAATACAGGAGACCAAGAGACCCAGTACTTC.

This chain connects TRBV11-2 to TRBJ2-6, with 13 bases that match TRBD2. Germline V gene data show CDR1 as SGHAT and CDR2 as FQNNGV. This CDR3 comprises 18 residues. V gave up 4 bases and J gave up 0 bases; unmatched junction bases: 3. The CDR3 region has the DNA TGTGCCAGCAGCTCCGGGACTAGCGGGAACTCTGGGGCCAACGTCCTGACTTTC. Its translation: CASSSGTSGNSGANVLTF.